This T cell receptor (beta chain) is drawn from a study of T cells after somatic rescue of genetic block (dated by TCRdb to 2020 to 2022). General notes on the study: The study assessed how robust, over the long term, a T-cell system was when the system had developed through somatic rescue of a genetic block in T-cell development.

As for this clone: Which antigen it targets is not known. Base quality data are lacking; no much larger clone is found one base away.

The CDR3, cysteine through phenylalanine, is 18 amino acids long. The sequence is cut down to CDR3 DNA, 54 bases in frame from base 1. Per the germline V gene, SGHRS is the CDR1 and YFSETQ is the CDR2. V and J are trimmed by 1 base and 5 bases, and the gene matches miss 10 bases of the junction. Libraries were built with the immunoSEQ multiplex PCR assay. Entries here come from immuneACCESS through TCRdb and include only in-frame sequences with V and J called. Some clones fail to appear in such tables; in the studies checked, an unresolved V gene covers under half of the shortfall, and the cause of the remainder is unknown. Across this sample there are fewer than 150,000 clones, with about 90% seen only once. The ten largest clones take up approximately 1.3% of the sample.

Sequencing was carried out using peripheral blood mononuclear cells (PBMCs). Recombination connected TRBV5-1 to TRBJ2-2; 11 bases in the junction line up with TRBD1. The TCR was taken from a woman between 18 and 29 years old. The CDR3 reads as follows: CASSLSWTGGGRTGELFF. The DNA sequence reads TGCGCCAGCAGCTTGTCTTGGACAGGGGGCGGGAGGACCGGGGAGCTGTTTTTT.